This T cell receptor beta chain stems from a study of glioma-infiltrating T cells after dendritic cell vaccination. This CDR3 is built from 15 residues. J gave up 4 bases and V 3 bases, and 3 bases lay outside the gene matches. CDR1 MNHEY and CDR2 SMNVEV come from the germline V gene (reference sequence). The repertoire was sequenced with immunoSEQ multiplex PCR; TCRdb's copy has only in-frame clones and lacks some. Here the sample spans approximately 60,000 clones, approximately 86% being singletons. Comment on this clone: What it binds is not known.

Time point defined: after dendritic cell vaccination, including at tumor progression/relapse. PBMC were collected before vaccination, two weeks after the third vaccination, and at progression. Study-wide results and caveats: Estimated pretreatment TIL content predicted outcome after dendritic cell vaccination. TCR clonality showed no direct relationship with survival.

Sequenced here: blood, sampled after dendritic cell vaccination. The TCR sequence derives from a human donor with glioblastoma. The chain has TRBV27 and TRBJ2-1, with TRBD2 matching 10 bases. DNA of the CDR3: TGTGCCAGCAGTTTTCTGACTAGCGGGTACAATGAGCAGTTCTTC. It yields the protein CASSFLTSGYNEQFF.